The clone carrying this TCR beta chain has at least ten counts. Its target is not known. The data belong to a study of T-cell reconstitution after alpha-beta-depleted transplantation in children. Findings and caveats of the study: The origin of alpha-beta T cells about two months after transplant was reportedly several hundred expanded graft clones.

Trimming took off 3 bases at V and 7 bases at J, with 18 bases between the two ends. CDR1 is LNHDA, CDR2 SQIVND, per germline (reference sequence). The CDR3 consists of 15 residues. The authors prepared the TCRbeta library with unique molecular identifiers. TCRdb used MiXCR to reprocess the PCR reads, holding one entry per CDR3 protein. Among about 200,000 distinct CDR3 sequences listed, approximately 6.8% were seen once. The rearrangement links TRBV19 to TRBJ1-1, with D hard to call. This TCR was recovered from a girl less than two years old with combined immunodeficiency, due to receive a stem cell transplant. The sample in question was PBMCs, obtained before TCRalphabeta/CD19-depleted stem cell transplant. The CDR3 DNA follows: TGTGCCAGTAGTATTCTCCCCGACCACCGACATGAAGCTTTCTTT. As protein: CASSILPDHRHEAFF.